A single sample gave rise to the 3 T cell receptor beta chains below, sequenced in a study of T cell responses to AZD1222 COVID-19 vaccine. Measured with immunoSEQ multiplex PCR; TCRdb has only the in-frame clones, and not every one. The sample records about 130,000 clones, roughly 90% being singletons. The sequencing used peripheral blood, collected on day 0 of AZD1222 vaccination. These receptors came from an adult in good health.

In its sample, this clone was seen once. The J gene is TRBJ1-2, the V gene TRBV6-5, with 8 bases aligning to TRBD1. CDR3 size: 14 residues. With 7 bases clipped from V and 5 bases from J, the junction kept 9 bases outside the gene matches. Germline-derived CDR1 and CDR2 are MNHEY and SVGAGI. This CDR3 reads CASMQGARLYGYTF. CDR3 DNA sequence: TGTGCCAGCATGCAGGGGGCCAGACTTTATGGCTACACCTTC.

V usage is TRBV6-5 and J usage is TRBJ1-6; no firm D call. The V end was cut by 4 bases, the J end by 12 bases, with 22 bases between. Per germline, CDR1 MNHEY and CDR2 SVGAGI. The CDR3 has 16 residues. CDR3 sequence (DNA): TGTGCCAGCAGTTGGAATTGGCCGTTGGTGGGGTTACCCCTCCACTTT. It codes for CASSWNWPLVGLPLHF.

The V gene is TRBV4-3, the J gene TRBJ2-4; a possible D gene is TRBD2 (7 bases). This CDR3 region has 13 residues. Trimming shortened V by 2 bases and J by 13 bases, and 15 bases separated the two germline ends. In germline, CDR1 is LGHNA, CDR2 YSLEER. The chain's CDR3 is CASSQKGGGEQYF. The CDR3 DNA is TGCGCCAGCAGCCAAAAGGGGGGGGGCGAACAGTACTTC.